One and the same sample provided the 10 T cell receptor beta chains below, sequenced in a study of T cells in tuberculosis (dated by TCRdb to the late 2010s). Library preparation employed the immunoSEQ multiplex PCR assay. In its TCRdb copy, this immuneACCESS table keeps in-frame sequences only and misses some clones. Where compared with another copy, unresolved V genes explain less than half of these, and the others have no known cause. This sample gives around 30,000 clones in total; roughly 93% of them show up just once. The ten top clones hold over 10% of the sample. This specimen's time point label, per the study, means: new active TB diagnosis, blood taken before or within 7 days of starting treatment. Specimen: PBMCs, collected at tuberculosis diagnosis. Every receptor here comes from an adult with tuberculosis.

The chain uses TRBV5-1 and TRBJ2-2, with D possibly being TRBD1 (6 bases). The CDR3 length is 16 residues. Germline CDR1 SGHRS, CDR2 YFSETQ. V was cut by 9 bases and J by 4 bases, with 22 bases left in between. CDR3 loop: CATAEQGPPSTGELFF. The CDR3 nucleotides read TGCGCCACAGCAGAGCAGGGGCCTCCGAGCACCGGGGAGCTGTTTTTT.

V gene TRBV5-1 combines with J gene TRBJ2-7; TRBD2 aligns across 9 bases. Germline CDR1 reads SGHRS; CDR2 reads YFSETQ. After removal of 4 bases from V and 0 bases from J, the junction contained 5 bases not matched to a gene. This CDR3 has 15 residues. The CDR3 DNA follows: TGCGCCAGCAGCCCCGGGACTAGCCTCTCCTACGAGCAGTACTTC. The encoded protein is CASSPGTSLSYEQYF.

This clone was seen only a few times. This chain links TRBV5-1 with TRBJ2-3; 14 nucleotides align to TRBD2. The CDR3 spans 16 residues. J lost 6 bases, V lost 4 bases, and 7 bases had no gene match. CDR1 is SGHRS and CDR2 is YFSETQ in the germline V gene. The CDR3 sequence: CASSPGTSGSVDTQYF. The CDR3 region has the DNA TGCGCCAGCAGCCCGGGGACTAGCGGGAGTGTCGATACGCAGTATTTT.

The rearrangement links TRBV30 to TRBJ2-7; 8 bases are shared with TRBD2. This CDR3 contains 14 residues. From germline, CDR1 is GTSNPN and CDR2 SVGIG (reference sequence). V gave up 2 bases and J gave up 2 bases; unmatched junction bases: 5. CDR3 amino acids: CAWSPGGGTYEQYF. Here the CDR3 DNA reads TGTGCCTGGAGTCCGGGGGGGGGAACCTACGAGCAGTACTTC.

This clone has a handful of counts. The rearrangement joins TRBV4-2 to TRBJ2-2, with TRBD1 matching 8 bases. The CDR3 totals 16 residues. The V gene's germline CDR1 is LGHNA and CDR2 YNFKEQ. V lost 4 bases, J lost 3 bases, and 7 bases stayed unmatched. The CDR3 DNA is TGTGCCAGCAGCCGCCTGGACAGGGTGGACACCGGGGAGCTGTTTTTT. It is translated as CASSRLDRVDTGELFF.

The chain recombines TRBV7-9 with TRBJ2-7; TRBD1 matches 8 bases. In germline, CDR1 is SEHNR, CDR2 FQNEAQ (reference sequence). The V segment lost 5 bases and the J segment 2 bases; nucleotides outside the gene matches: 2. This CDR3 has 13 amino acids. The CDR3 is CASSRGQAYEQYF. The CDR3 region has the DNA TGTGCCAGCAGCCGGGGACAGGCCTACGAGCAGTACTTC. The full variable domain, in which reference TRBV7-9 and TRBJ2-7 provide the parts outside the CDR3, is DTGVSQNPRHKITKRGQNVTFRCDPISEHNRLYWYRQTLGQGPEFLTYFQNEAQLEKSRLLSDRFSAERPKGSFSTLEIQRTEQGDSAMYLCASSRGQAYEQYFGPGTRLTVT.

J is TRBJ1-1 and V is TRBV19; 7 nucleotides match TRBD1. The CDR3 extends over 16 amino acids. The ends lost 7 bases at V and 0 bases at J; junction bases unmatched: 11. Germline CDR1 and CDR2: LNHDA and SQIVND (reference sequence). The CDR3 DNA follows: TGTGCCAGTACCTATGGACAGGTTATAATGAACACTGAAGCTTTCTTT. Translating gives CASTYGQVIMNTEAFF.

The J gene is TRBJ2-7, the V gene TRBV28; D unresolved. Trimming shortened V by 7 bases and J by 1 base, and 5 bases separated the two germline ends. The CDR3 totals 11 residues. Looked up from germline, CDR1 is MDHEN and CDR2 is SYDVKM. The CDR3 coding sequence is TGTGCCAGCACCCTTTCCTACGAGCAGTACTTC. Protein: CASTLSYEQYF.

CDR3 sequence reads: CASSLAGQAPNEKLFF. The CDR3 DNA sequence: TGCGCCAGCAGCTTGGCCGGACAGGCCCCTAATGAAAAACTGTTTTTT. The gene calls are TRBV5-1 and TRBJ1-4; 7 nucleotides line up with TRBD1. Germline V gene lookup returns CDR1 SGHRS and CDR2 YFSETQ. The CDR3 is made up of 16 amino acids. V dropped 0 bases and J dropped 3; count of bases not matched to a gene: 5. The full variable domain, rest sourced from reference TRBV5-1 and TRBJ1-4, is KAGVTQTPRYLIKTRGQQVTLSCSPISGHRSVSWYQQTPGQGLQFLFEYFSETQRNKGNFPGRFSGRQFSNSRSEMNVSTLELGDSALYLCASSLAGQAPNEKLFFGSGTQLSVL.

V gene TRBV28 combines with J gene TRBJ2-1, with TRBD2 matching 9 bases. V was pared by 6 bases and J by 3 bases, with 9 bases of the junction left unmatched. Germline CDR1 is MDHEN and CDR2 is SYDVKM. The CDR3 length is 16 residues. The DNA for the CDR3 is TGTGCCAGCAGGCTCTCCGGGACTAGCCGCTACAATGAGCAGTTCTTC. Translation gives CASRLSGTSRYNEQFF.